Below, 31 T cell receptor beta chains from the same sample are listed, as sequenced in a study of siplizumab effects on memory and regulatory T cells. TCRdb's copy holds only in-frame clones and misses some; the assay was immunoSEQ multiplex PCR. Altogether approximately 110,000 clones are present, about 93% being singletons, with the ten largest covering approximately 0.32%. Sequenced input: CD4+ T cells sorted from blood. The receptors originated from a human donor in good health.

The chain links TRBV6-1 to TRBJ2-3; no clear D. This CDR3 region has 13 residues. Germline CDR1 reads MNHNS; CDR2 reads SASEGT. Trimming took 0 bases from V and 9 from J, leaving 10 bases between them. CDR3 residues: CASSEAHMVTQYF. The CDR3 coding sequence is TGTGCCAGCAGTGAAGCGCATATGGTGACGCAGTATTTT.

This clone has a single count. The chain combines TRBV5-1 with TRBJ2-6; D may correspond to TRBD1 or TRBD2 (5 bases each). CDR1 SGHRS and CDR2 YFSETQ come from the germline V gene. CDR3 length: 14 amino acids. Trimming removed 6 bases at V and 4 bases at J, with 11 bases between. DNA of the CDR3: TGCGCCAGCACTTATGGGACGGGGGCCAACGTCCTGACTTTC. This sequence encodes CASTYGTGANVLTF.

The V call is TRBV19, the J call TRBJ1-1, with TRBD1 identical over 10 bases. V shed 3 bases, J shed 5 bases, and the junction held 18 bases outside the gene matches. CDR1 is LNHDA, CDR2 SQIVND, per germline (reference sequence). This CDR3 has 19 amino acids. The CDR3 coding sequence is TGTGCCAGTAGTATTCGCCCGAGACAGGGGGCTATTAGGAGGACTGAAGCTTTCTTT. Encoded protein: CASSIRPRQGAIRRTEAFF.

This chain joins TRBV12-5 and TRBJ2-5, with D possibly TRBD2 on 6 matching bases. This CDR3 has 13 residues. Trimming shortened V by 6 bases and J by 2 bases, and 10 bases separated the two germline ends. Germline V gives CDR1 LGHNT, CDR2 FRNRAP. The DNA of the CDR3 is TGTGCTAGTGGCCGAGGGACTCAAGAGACCCAGTACTTC. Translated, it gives CASGRGTQETQYF.

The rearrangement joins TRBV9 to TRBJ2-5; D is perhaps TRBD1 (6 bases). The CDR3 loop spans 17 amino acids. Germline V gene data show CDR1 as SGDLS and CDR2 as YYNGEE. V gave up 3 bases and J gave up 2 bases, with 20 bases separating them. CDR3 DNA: TGTGCCAGCAGCGCCCGCCCGGGTGGGGACAAGCAAGAGACCCAGTACTTC. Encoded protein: CASSARPGGDKQETQYF.

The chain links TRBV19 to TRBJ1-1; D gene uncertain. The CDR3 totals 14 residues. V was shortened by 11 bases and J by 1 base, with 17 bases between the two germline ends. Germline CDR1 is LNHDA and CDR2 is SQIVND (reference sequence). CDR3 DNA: TGTGCCCCCACGGGCCAGCGAACGAACACTGAAGCTTTCTTT. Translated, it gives CAPTGQRTNTEAFF.

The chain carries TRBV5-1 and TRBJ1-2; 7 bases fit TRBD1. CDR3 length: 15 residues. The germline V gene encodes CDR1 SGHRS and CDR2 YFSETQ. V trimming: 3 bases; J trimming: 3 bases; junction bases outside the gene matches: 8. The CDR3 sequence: CASSWGDRVDYGYTF. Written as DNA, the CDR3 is TGCGCCAGCAGCTGGGGAGACAGGGTAGACTATGGCTACACCTTC.

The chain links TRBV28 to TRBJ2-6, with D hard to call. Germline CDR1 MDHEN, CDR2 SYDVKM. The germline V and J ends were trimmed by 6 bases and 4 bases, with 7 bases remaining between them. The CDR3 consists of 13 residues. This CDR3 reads CASRGSGANVLTF. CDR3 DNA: TGTGCCAGCAGGGGGTCCGGGGCCAACGTCCTGACTTTC.

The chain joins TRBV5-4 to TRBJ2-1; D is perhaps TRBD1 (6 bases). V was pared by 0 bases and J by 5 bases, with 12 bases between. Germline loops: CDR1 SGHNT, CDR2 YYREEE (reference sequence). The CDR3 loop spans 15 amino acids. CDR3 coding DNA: TGTGCCAGCAGCTTGGCCGGGACACAAAACAATGAGCAGTTCTTC. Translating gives CASSLAGTQNNEQFF.

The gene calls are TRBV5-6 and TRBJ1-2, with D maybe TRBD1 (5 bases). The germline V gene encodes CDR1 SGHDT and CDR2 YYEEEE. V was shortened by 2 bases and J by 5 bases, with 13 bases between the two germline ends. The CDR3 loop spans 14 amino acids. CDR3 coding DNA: TGTGCCAGCAGCTTTAAGGGTGACAGTTATGGCTACACCTTC. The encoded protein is CASSFKGDSYGYTF.

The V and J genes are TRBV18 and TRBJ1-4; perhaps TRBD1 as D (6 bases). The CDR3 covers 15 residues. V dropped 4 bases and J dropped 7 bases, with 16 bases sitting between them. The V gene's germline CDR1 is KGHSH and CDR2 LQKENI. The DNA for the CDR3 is TGTGCCAGCTCACGACGACAGGCCCCAGGTGAAAAACTGTTTTTT. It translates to CASSRRQAPGEKLFF.

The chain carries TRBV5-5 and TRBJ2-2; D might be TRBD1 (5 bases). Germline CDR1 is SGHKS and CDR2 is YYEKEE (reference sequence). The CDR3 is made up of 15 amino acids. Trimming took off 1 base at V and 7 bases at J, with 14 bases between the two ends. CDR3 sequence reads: CASSLSAREVGELFF. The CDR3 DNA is TGTGCCAGCAGCTTGTCAGCCAGGGAAGTCGGGGAGCTGTTTTTT. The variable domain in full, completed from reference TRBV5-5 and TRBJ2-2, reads DAGVTQSPTHLIKTRGQQVTLRCSPISGHKSVSWYQQVLGQGPQFIFQYYEKEERGRGNFPDRFSARQFPNYSSELNVNALLLGDSALYLCASSLSAREVGELFFGEGSRLTVL.

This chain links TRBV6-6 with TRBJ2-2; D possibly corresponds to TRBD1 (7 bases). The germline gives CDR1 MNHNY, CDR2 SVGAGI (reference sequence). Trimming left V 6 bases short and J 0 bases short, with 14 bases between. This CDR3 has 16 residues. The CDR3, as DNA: TGTGCCAGCAGGGCAGGGGGAGGTTCGAACACCGGGGAGCTGTTTTTT. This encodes CASRAGGGSNTGELFF.

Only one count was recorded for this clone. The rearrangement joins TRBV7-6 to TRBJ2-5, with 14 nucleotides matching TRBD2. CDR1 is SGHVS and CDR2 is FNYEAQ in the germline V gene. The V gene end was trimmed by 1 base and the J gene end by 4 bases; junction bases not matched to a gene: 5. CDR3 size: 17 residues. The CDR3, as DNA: TGTGCCAGCAGCTTAGGGACTAGCGGGGGGATCGGAGAGACCCAGTACTTC. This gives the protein CASSLGTSGGIGETQYF.

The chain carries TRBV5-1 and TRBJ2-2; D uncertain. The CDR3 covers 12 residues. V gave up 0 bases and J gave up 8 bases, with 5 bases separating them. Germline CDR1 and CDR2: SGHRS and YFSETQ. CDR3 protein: CASSLDFGELFF. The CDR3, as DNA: TGCGCCAGCAGCTTGGATTTTGGGGAGCTGTTTTTT.

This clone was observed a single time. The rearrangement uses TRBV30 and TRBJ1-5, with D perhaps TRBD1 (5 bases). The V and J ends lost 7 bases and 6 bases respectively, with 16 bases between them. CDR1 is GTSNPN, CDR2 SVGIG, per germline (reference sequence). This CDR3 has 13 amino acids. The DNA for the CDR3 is TGTGCCTCTACCCCAGGGCCCGGTCAGCCCCAGCATTTT. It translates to CASTPGPGQPQHF.

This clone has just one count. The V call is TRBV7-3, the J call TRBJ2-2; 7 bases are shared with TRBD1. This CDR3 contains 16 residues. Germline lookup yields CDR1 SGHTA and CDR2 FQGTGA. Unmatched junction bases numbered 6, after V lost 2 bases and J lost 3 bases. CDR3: CASSLHPGGDTGELFF. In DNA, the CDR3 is TGTGCCAGCAGCTTACATCCAGGGGGAGACACCGGGGAGCTGTTTTTT.

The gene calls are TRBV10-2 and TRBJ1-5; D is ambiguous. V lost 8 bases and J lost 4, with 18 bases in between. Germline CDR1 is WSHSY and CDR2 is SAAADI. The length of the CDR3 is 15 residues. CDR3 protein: CASHNNFTLNQPQHF. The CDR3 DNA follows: TGCGCCAGCCACAACAACTTTACACTAAATCAGCCCCAGCATTTT.

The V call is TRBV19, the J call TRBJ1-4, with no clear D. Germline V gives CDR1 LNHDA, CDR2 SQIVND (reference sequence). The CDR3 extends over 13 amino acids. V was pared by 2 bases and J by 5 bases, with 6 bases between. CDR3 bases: TGTGCCAGTAGTATATTGGGGAATGAAAAACTGTTTTTT. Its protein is CASSILGNEKLFF.

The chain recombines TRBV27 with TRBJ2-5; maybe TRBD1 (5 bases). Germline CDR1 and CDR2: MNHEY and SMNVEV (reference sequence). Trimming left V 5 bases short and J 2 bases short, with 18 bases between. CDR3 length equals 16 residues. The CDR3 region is CASSPRMGLRQETQYF. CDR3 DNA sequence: TGTGCCAGCAGTCCGAGGATGGGGCTGAGACAAGAGACCCAGTACTTC.

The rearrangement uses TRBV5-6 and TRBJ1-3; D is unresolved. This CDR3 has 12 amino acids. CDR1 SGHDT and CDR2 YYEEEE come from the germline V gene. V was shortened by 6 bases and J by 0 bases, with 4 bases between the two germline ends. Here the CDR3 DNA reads TGTGCCAGCAAAAGCTCTGGAAACACCATATATTTT. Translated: CASKSSGNTIYF. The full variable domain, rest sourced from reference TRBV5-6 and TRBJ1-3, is DAGVTQSPTHLIKTRGQQVTLRCSPKSGHDTVSWYQQALGQGPQFIFQYYEEEERQRGNFPDRFSGHQFPNYSSELNVNALLLGDSALYLCASKSSGNTIYFGEGSWLTVV.

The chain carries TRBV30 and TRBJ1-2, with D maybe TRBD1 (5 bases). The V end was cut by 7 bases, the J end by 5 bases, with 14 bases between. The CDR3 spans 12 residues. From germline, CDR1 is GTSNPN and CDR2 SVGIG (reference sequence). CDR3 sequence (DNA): TGTGCCTACCCAGGGAGGGATTATGGCTACACCTTC. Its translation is CAYPGRDYGYTF.

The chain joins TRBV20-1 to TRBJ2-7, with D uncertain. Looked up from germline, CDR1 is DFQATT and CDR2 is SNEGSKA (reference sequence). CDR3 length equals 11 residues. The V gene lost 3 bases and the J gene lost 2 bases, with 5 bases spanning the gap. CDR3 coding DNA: TGCAGTGCTAGCCGGGCCTACGAGCAGTACTTC. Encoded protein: CSASRAYEQYF.

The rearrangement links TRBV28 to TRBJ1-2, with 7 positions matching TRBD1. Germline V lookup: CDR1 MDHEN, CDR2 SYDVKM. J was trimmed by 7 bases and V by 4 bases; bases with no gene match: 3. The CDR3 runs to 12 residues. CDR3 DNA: TGTGCCAGCAGTTCGACAGGGAGTGGCTACACCTTC. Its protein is CASSSTGSGYTF.

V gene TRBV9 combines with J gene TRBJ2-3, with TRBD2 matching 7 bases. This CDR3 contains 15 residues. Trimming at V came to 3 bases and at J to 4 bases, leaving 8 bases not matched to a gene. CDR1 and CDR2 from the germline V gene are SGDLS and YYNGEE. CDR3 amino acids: CASSALTSTPDTQYF. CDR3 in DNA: TGTGCCAGCAGCGCCCTGACTAGCACCCCAGATACGCAGTATTTT.

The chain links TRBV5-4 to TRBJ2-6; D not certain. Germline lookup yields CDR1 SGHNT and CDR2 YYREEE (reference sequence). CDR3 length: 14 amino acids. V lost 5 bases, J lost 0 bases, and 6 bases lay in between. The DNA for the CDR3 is TGTGCCAGCAGTCAACGCTCTGGGGCCAACGTCCTGACTTTC. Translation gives CASSQRSGANVLTF.

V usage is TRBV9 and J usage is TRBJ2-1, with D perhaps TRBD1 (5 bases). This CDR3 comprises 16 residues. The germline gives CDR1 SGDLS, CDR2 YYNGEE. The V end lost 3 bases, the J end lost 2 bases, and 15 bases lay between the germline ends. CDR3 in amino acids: CASSATSWGAYNEQFF. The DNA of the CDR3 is TGTGCCAGCAGCGCGACCTCATGGGGCGCCTACAATGAGCAGTTCTTC.

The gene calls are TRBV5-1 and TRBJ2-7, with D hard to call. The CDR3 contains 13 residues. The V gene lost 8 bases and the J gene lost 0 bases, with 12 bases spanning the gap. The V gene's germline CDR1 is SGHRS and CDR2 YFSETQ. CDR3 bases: TGCGCCAGTCCTACAGTCAGCTCCTACGAGCAGTACTTC. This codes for CASPTVSSYEQYF.

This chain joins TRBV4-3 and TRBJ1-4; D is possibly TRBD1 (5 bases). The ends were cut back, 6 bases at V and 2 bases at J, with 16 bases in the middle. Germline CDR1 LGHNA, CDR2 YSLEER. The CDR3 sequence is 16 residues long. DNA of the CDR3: TGCGCCAGCAGTCGCAGGGAGGGTGGTACTAATGAAAAACTGTTTTTT. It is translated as CASSRREGGTNEKLFF.

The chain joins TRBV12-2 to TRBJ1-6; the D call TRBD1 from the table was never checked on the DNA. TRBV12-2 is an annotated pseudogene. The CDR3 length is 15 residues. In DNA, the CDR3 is TGTGCAAGTCGCTTGACGGGACAGGCCAAATCGCCCCTCCACTTT. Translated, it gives CASRLTGQAKSPLHF.

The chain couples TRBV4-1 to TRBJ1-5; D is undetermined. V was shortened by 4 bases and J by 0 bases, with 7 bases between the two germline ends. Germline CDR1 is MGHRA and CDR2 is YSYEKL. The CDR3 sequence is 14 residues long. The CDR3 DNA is TGCGCCAGCAGCCCACCGTATAGCAATCAGCCCCAGCATTTT. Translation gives CASSPPYSNQPQHF.